This TCR beta chain was profiled in a study of neoadjuvant nivolumab and ipilimumab in lung cancer. Study-level results: Resected-tumor TCR richness correlated positively with pretherapy blood richness.

The germline V gene has CDR1 SGHAT and CDR2 FQNNGV. V gave up 0 bases and J gave up 8 bases, with 7 bases separating them. The CDR3 covers 12 residues. Comment on this clone: The antigen is undetermined.

The table came from immunoSEQ multiplex PCR; TCRdb's copy has only in-frame clones and leaves some out. The sample lists about 25,000 clones; 82% were seen once. The chain employs TRBV11-2 and TRBJ1-2, with D hard to call. The specimen comprised tumor tissue, sampled after neoadjuvant nivolumab, alone or with ipilimumab, at or shortly before surgery. The clonotype comes from an adult with non-small cell lung cancer. The CDR3 sequence is CASSLEGKGYTF. CDR3 DNA: TGTGCCAGCAGCTTAGAAGGGAAAGGCTACACCTTC.